This TCR beta chain comes out of a study of shared clonotypes between healthy human individuals (dated by TCRdb to 2018 to 2020). Regarding the complete study: Three men and a couple of women, aged 18 to 49 years, made up the cohort. For each donor, CD4 naive and CD4 memory were each given three plates, CD8 naive was given two plates, and CD8 memory was given one plate. The study deeply sequenced blood TCR repertoires of about 5 healthy adults to estimate repertoire size and the extent of clonotype sharing between individuals. Different laboratories and diverse techniques were used to prepare libraries and sequence TCR repertoires, to increase sequencing depth and limit assay-specific biases. Each donor's leukapheresis produced roughly between roughly 0.94 and 9.5 billion PBMCs.

Overall study outcomes, separate from this receptor: Even with the large sequencing depth, rarefaction of the sorted-subset datasets indicated that sequencing was incomplete. Sampling was restricted to blood, and TCR repertoires in tissue are likely to differ from TCR repertoires in blood. The genetic and exposure-history diversity represented was limited by the small number of donors. Higher generation probabilities were observed for clonotypes shared by all four sorted-subset donors than for non-shared clonotypes. Pairwise subsampling led to the expectation that sequencing depth would affect the degree of clonotype sharing among donors. When several donors were compared, the shared fraction of clonotypes was around 5% for naive CD4, 3% to 4% for naive CD8, more than 2% for memory CD4, and 0.4% for memory CD8. Naive subsets generally had larger estimated clonotype richness than memory subsets did.

Using the deep immunoSEQ assay, TCR CDR3 regions were amplified from genomic DNA by multiplex PCR. Extracted genomic DNA from each cell subset was spread evenly across all wells of several immunoSEQ 96-well plates, with each plate serving as a replicate. For sorted subsets, each replicate PCR was loaded with roughly 0.2 ug genomic DNA, equivalent to approximately 27,000 T cell genomes. Purified libraries were measured with a Qubit 3.0 fluorometer, size-checked on a Bioanalyzer 2100, and measured again with the KAPA Library Quantification kit. A separate single-read 150-cycle Illumina NextSeq 550 flow cell was used to sequence each immunoSEQ 96-well plate. In the original analysis: Because only junctional sequences without quality scores were contained in the immunoSEQ output, filtering matching that applied to full-length reads could not be performed. To assign V/J genes and CDR3, sequences were annotated using PyIR, a Python wrapper for IgBLAST v1.9, with IMGT germline references. Reads were removed for weak V/J assignments (E-value above 1e-6), missing CDR3, stop codons, out-of-frame junctions, or ambiguous translated residues. V3J clonotypes were defined by identical inferred V gene, J gene, and CDR3 amino acid sequence. Percentage overlap between repertoires was computed as shared unique clonotypes divided by the size of the smaller repertoire. Three approaches were used to assess repertoire richness: RTK rarefaction, the Chao1 estimator, and Recon v2.1 estimates of unobserved clonotypes. OLGA was used to compute generation probabilities for all TCRbeta clonotypes that the gDNA method yielded from a few donors. The source is immuneACCESS, and TCRdb retained only in-frame sequences with V and J called. Part of the clones is not carried over; for the studies checked, unresolved V genes explain less than half of this, and the remainder is unexplained. The DNA gave D and trimming, while V, J and clone size come from that table. This sample is represented by 2 million to 2.5 million clones; 95% of them were singletons. The ten largest account for roughly 0.13% of the sample.

The germline V gene (reference sequence) gives CDR1 as GTSNPN and CDR2 as SVGIG. Between the V and J ends, shortened by 0 bases and 4 bases respectively, the junction contains 8 bases. From the cysteine through the phenylalanine, the CDR3 covers 13 amino acids. The CDR3 DNA has 39 bases and is translated from base 1. A word on this clone: Its antigen remains undetermined. No quality values exist for individual bases; no much larger clone is one base distant.

Donors were healthy HIV-negative adults with no recently reported acute infections or vaccinations. Only Caucasian adults living in Nashville, Tennessee, USA were represented among the donors. Magnetic negative selection was used to enrich CD4+ T cells, after which naive cells were positively selected on CD45RA and the negative fraction became the memory subset. After blood collection by leukapheresis, PBMCs were isolated using Ficoll-Histopaque density gradient centrifugation and then cryopreserved in the vapor phase of liquid nitrogen. Analytical flow cytometry was used to check the purity and quantity of every magnetically sorted T cell population. Genomic DNA was isolated from every sorted fraction and measured by UV absorbance on a Nanodrop 2000c.

Rearrangement joined TRBV30 to TRBJ2-3; too little of a D gene remains to name it. Sequencing was done on a sample of naive CD4+ T cells sorted from blood. In light of the paper, this sample's cell subset or site label describes: CD45RA+ positively selected. The sequence derives from a man between 18 and 35 years old in good health. The bases are TGTGCCTGGAGTGTACCTTTCCCAGATACGCAGTATTTT. Translated, this gives CAWSVPFPDTQYF.